What follows is one TCR beta chain and its context. As yet, its antigen is unknown. Assay: immunoSEQ multiplex PCR; the TCRdb copy retains only in-frame clones and omits some. The table shows 2 million to 2.5 million clones, with roughly 93% occurring only once. The source of the sample is a study of shared clonotypes between healthy human individuals. Study conclusions and caveats: Memory subsets had estimated richness that was generally smaller than that of naive subsets. The sole specimen, blood, was sampled, and tissue repertoires likely differ.

Naive CD45RA+ and memory CD45RA-negative subsets were split from CD4+ cells. The CDR3 runs to 15 residues. V lost 3 bases, J lost 8 bases, and 16 bases lay in between. Germline values: CDR1 KGHSH, CDR2 LQKENI. The sequenced sample was naive CD4+ T cells from PBMCs. The subset: CD45RA+ positively selected. This clonotype was sampled from a young man in good health. Some clones in this sample may be carry-over from other donors' samples. J is TRBJ1-4 and V is TRBV18, with D tentatively TRBD1 (6 bases). The CDR3 protein is CASSPGPKGGEKLFF. Here the CDR3 DNA reads TGTGCCAGCTCACCGGGACCGAAAGGGGGGGAAAAACTGTTTTTT.